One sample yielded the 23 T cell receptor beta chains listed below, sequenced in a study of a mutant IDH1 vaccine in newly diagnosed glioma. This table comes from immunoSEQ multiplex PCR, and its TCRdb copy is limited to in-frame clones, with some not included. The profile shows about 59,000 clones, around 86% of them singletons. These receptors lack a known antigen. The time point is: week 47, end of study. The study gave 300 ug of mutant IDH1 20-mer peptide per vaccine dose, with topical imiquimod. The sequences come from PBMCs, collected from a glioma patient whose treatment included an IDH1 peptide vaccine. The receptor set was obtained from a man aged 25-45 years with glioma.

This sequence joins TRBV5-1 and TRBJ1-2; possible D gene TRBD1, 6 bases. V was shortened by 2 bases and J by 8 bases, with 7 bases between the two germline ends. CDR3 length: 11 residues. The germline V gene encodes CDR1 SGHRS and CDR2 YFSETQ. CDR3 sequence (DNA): TGCGCCAGCAGCTTCGGGGGCGGCTACACCTTC. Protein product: CASSFGGGYTF.

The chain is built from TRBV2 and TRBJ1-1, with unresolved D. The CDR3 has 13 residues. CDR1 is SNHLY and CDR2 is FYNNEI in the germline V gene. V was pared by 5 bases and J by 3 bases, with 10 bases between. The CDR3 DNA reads TGTGCCAGCAGTATCCTCCAAGACACTGAAGCTTTCTTT. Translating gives CASSILQDTEAFF.

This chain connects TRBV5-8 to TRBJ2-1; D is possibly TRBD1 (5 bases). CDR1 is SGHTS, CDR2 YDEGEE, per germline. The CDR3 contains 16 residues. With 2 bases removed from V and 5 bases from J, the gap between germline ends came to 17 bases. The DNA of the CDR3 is TGTGCCAGCAGCTTCTCCTTAGTCAGGGCCCACAATGAGCAGTTCTTC. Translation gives CASSFSLVRAHNEQFF.

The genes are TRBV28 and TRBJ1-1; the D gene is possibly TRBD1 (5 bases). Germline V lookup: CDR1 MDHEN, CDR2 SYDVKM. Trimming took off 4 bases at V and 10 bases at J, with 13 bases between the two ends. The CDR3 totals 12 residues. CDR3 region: CASSSRVGGAFF. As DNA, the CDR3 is TGTGCCAGCAGTTCCAGGGTTGGTGGAGCTTTCTTT.

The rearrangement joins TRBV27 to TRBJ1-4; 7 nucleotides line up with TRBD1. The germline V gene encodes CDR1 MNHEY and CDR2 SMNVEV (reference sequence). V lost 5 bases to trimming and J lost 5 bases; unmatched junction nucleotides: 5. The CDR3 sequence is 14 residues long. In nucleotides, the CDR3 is TGTGCCAGCAGTAAGACAGGGTTAAATGAAAAACTGTTTTTT. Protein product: CASSKTGLNEKLFF.

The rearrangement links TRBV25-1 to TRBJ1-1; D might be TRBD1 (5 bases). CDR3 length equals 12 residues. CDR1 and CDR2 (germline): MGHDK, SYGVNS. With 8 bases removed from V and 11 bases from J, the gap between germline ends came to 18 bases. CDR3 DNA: TGTGCCAGCGCTAAGGGTCAGGGCGGCGCTTTCTTT. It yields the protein CASAKGQGGAFF. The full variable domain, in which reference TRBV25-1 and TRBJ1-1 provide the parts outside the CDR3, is EADIYQTPRYLVIGTGKKITLECSQTMGHDKMYWYQQDPGMELHLIHYSYGVNSTEKGDLSSESTVSRIRTEHFPLTLESARPSHTSQYLCASAKGQGGAFFGQGTRLTVV.

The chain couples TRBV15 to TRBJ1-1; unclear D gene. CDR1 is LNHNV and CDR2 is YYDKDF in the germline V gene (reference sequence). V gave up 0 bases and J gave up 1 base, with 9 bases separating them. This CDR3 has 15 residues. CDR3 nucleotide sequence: TGTGCCACCAGCAGAGATCTCGCGGGGAACACTGAAGCTTTCTTT. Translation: CATSRDLAGNTEAFF.

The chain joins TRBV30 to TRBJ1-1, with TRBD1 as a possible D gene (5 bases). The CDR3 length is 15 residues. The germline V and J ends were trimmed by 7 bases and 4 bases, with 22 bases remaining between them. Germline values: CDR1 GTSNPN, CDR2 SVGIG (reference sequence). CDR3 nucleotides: TGTGCCTCGGGACGTATTTCACCCCGGGGCACTGAAGCTTTCTTT. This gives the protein CASGRISPRGTEAFF.

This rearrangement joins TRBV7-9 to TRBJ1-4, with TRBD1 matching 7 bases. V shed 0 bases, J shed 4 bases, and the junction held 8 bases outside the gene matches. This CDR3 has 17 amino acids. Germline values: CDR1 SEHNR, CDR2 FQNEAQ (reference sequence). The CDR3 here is CASSLAPGGRINEKLFF. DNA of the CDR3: TGTGCCAGCAGCTTAGCGCCAGGGGGGAGGATTAATGAAAAACTGTTTTTT. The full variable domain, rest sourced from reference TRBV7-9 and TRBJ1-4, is DTGVSQNPRHKITKRGQNVTFRCDPISEHNRLYWYRQTLGQGPEFLTYFQNEAQLEKSRLLSDRFSAERPKGSFSTLEIQRTEQGDSAMYLCASSLAPGGRINEKLFFGSGTQLSVL.

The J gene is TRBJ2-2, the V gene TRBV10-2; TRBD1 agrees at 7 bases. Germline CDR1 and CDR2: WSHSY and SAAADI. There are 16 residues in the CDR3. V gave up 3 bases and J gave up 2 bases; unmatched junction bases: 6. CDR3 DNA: TGCGCCAGCAGTGACCCCGGGACAGCCAACACCGGGGAGCTGTTTTTT. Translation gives CASSDPGTANTGELFF.

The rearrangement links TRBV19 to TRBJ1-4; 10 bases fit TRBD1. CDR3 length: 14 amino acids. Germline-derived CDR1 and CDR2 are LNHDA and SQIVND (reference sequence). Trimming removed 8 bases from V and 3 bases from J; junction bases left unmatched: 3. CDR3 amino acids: CASGDRGSNEKLFF. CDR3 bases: TGTGCCAGTGGGGACAGGGGTTCTAATGAAAAACTGTTTTTT.

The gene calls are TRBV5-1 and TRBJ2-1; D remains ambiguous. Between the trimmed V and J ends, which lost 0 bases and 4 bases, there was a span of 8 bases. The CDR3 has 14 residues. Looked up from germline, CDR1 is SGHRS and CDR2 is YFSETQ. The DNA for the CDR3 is TGCGCCAGCAGCTTGGGGCAGAATTACAATGAGCAGTTCTTC. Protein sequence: CASSLGQNYNEQFF.

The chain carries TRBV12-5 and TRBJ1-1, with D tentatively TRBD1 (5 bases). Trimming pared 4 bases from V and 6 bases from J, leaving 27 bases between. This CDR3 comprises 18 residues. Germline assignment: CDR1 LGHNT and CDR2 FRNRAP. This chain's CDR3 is CASGSPPSQGRGVPEAFF. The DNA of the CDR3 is TGTGCTAGTGGTTCCCCTCCTAGTCAGGGAAGAGGAGTACCTGAAGCTTTCTTT.

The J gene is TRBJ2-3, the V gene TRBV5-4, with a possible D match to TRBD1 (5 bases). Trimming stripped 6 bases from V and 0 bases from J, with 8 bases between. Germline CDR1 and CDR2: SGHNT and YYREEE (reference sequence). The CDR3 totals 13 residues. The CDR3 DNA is TGTGCCAGCAAAGGGGTAAGCACAGATACGCAGTATTTT. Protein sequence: CASKGVSTDTQYF.

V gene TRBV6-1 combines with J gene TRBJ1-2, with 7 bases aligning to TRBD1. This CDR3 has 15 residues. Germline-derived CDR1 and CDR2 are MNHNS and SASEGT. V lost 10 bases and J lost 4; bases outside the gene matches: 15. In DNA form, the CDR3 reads TGTGCCACTTCCAGCGGGACAGCTGACCTCTATGGCTACACCTTC. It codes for CATSSGTADLYGYTF.

CDR3 DNA: TGTGCCAGCAGGCAGGACAGGGGGTGGGTCAATGAGCAGTTCTTC. It codes for CASRQDRGWVNEQFF. V gene TRBV5-5 combines with J gene TRBJ2-1; TRBD1 agrees at 10 bases. Per germline, CDR1 SGHKS and CDR2 YYEKEE (reference sequence). This CDR3 region has 15 residues. Trimming at V came to 5 bases and at J to 6 bases, leaving 8 bases not matched to a gene.

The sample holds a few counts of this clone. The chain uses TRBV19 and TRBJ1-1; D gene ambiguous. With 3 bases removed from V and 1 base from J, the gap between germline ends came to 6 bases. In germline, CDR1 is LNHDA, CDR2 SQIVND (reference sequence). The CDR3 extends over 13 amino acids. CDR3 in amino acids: CASSIISNTEAFF. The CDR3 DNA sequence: TGTGCCAGTAGTATTATCTCGAACACTGAAGCTTTCTTT. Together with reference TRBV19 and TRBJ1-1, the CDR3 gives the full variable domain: DGGITQSPKYLFRKEGQNVTLSCEQNLNHDAMYWYRQDPGQGLRLIYYSQIVNDFQKGDIAEGYSVSREKKESFPLTVTSAQKNPTAFYLCASSIISNTEAFFGQGTRLTVV.

CDR3 in amino acids: CASSFYRDVYSNQPQHF. As DNA, the CDR3 is TGTGCCAGCAGCTTCTACCGGGACGTTTATAGCAATCAGCCCCAGCATTTT. V is TRBV5-6 and J is TRBJ1-5; TRBD1 might be the D (5 bases). The CDR3 runs to 17 residues. The V gene's germline CDR1 is SGHDT and CDR2 YYEEEE. Trimming stripped 2 bases from V and 0 bases from J, with 15 bases between. The variable domain in full, completed from reference TRBV5-6 and TRBJ1-5, reads DAGVTQSPTHLIKTRGQQVTLRCSPKSGHDTVSWYQQALGQGPQFIFQYYEEEERQRGNFPDRFSGHQFPNYSSELNVNALLLGDSALYLCASSFYRDVYSNQPQHFGDGTRLSIL.

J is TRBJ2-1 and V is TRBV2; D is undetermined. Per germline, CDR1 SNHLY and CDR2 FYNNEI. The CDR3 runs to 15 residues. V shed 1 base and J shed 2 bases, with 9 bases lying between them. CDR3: CASSEVGSTYNEQFF. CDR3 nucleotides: TGTGCCAGCAGTGAAGTGGGCAGTACCTACAATGAGCAGTTCTTC.

The CDR3 loop is CASRQGGNYGYTF. The CDR3 bases are TGTGCCAGCAGACAGGGGGGAAACTATGGCTACACCTTC. The chain recombines TRBV2 with TRBJ1-2, with 8 bases aligning to TRBD1. CDR1 SNHLY and CDR2 FYNNEI come from the germline V gene. V gave up 6 bases and J gave up 2 bases; unmatched junction bases: 2. The CDR3 length is 13 residues.

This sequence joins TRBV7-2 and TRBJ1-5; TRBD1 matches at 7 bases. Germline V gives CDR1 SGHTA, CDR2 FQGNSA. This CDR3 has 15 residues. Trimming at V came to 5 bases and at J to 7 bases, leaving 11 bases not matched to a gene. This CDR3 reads CASSARTGPGQPQHF. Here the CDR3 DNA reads TGTGCCAGCAGCGCCCGGACAGGCCCAGGCCAGCCCCAGCATTTT.

CDR3 residues: CASSPWTSGAQETQYF. The CDR3 DNA is TGTGCCAGCAGCCCATGGACTAGCGGGGCCCAAGAGACCCAGTACTTC. J is TRBJ2-5 and V is TRBV7-8, with 12 bases matching TRBD2. Losses at the gene ends were 5 bases for V and 1 base for J; bases not matched to a gene: 5. In germline, CDR1 is SGHVS, CDR2 FQNEAQ. This CDR3 spans 16 amino acids.

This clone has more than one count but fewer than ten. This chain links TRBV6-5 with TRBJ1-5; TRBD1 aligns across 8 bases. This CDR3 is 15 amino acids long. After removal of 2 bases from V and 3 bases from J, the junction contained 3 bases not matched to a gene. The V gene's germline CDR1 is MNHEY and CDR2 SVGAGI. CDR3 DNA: TGTGCCAGCAGTTACGCAGGGGGCAACAATCAGCCCCAGCATTTT. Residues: CASSYAGGNNQPQHF.